This TCR beta chain was identified in a study of blood T cells in healthy people across ages. Findings and limits, study-wide: Older individuals had lower TCR beta diversity per million T cells (the decline was roughly linear).

A second PCR of 7 to 11 cycles used a sample-barcoded 5' primer and a J-beta primer mix. TCRdb re-analysed the 5' RACE reads in MiXCR, keeping a single row per CDR3 protein. The data show about 1 million distinct CDR3 sequences, roughly a quarter seen once. This clonotype was found a few times. Its antigen is still unknown. The CDR3 contains 16 residues. V was clipped by 4 bases and J by 1 base; unmatched bases: 4. Germline lookup yields CDR1 SGHRS and CDR2 YFSETQ. These data were also reused for a study on T cells of mothers and their children.

V gene TRBV5-1 combines with J gene TRBJ2-3, with TRBD2 matching over 12 bases. Input material: blood. This TCR came from a girl aged 2-9 years in good health. CDR3 loop: CASSERTSGGTDTQYF. CDR3 nucleotides: TGCGCCAGCAGCGAGAGGACTAGCGGGGGCACAGATACGCAGTATTTT.